Below, 17 T cell receptor beta chains from the same sample are listed, as sequenced in a study of Graves' ophthalmopathy and Graves' hyperthyroidism. TCR beta CDR3 regions were amplified from RNA transcripts. HTBI primers served in a first-round RT-PCR, which a second-round multiplex PCR followed. TCRdb passed the multiplex PCR reads through MiXCR, listing each CDR3 protein once. The data show almost 400,000 distinct CDR3 sequences, with approximately 20% seen just once and 1.6% held by the top ten. Source material: peripheral blood. Receptors originate from a woman between 18 and 29 years old with Graves' ophthalmopathy.

In this sample, this clonotype turned up many times. The chain employs TRBV9 and TRBJ2-2; 10 bases are a match to TRBD1. With 0 bases clipped from V and 4 bases from J, the junction kept 6 bases outside the gene matches. This CDR3 has 17 amino acids. Germline lookup yields CDR1 SGDLS and CDR2 YYNGEE. CDR3 in DNA: TGTGCCAGCAGCGTAGCTGGAGGGACAGGGGCCACCGGGGAGCTGTTTTTT. The encoded protein is CASSVAGGTGATGELFF.

This clonotype was observed many times. The chain carries TRBV6-1 and TRBJ2-5, with D perhaps TRBD2 (5 bases). The CDR3 is 15 residues long. Germline V CDR1 and CDR2: MNHNS, SASEGT. Trimming pared 1 base from V and 1 base from J, leaving 10 bases between. The CDR3 DNA follows: TGTGCCAGCAGTGAAGTTCCCAGCGGCCAAGAGACCCAGTACTTC. Its translation: CASSEVPSGQETQYF.

This clonotype was detected many times. The rearrangement uses TRBV4-1 and TRBJ1-3; D perhaps matches TRBD1 (6 bases). The germline V and J ends were trimmed by 7 bases and 4 bases, with 14 bases remaining between them. This CDR3 comprises 14 residues. The germline CDR1 and CDR2 sequences are MGHRA and YSYEKL. The CDR3 nucleotides are TGCGCCAGCACCCGCCAGGGGCTCGGAAACACCATATATTTT. Encoded protein: CASTRQGLGNTIYF.

This chain uses TRBV7-3 with TRBJ2-6; 8 positions match TRBD2. Germline V gene sequence: CDR1 SGHTA, CDR2 FQGTGA. V dropped 0 bases and J dropped 3; count of bases not matched to a gene: 13. This CDR3 is built from 20 residues. The DNA for the CDR3 is TGTGCCAGCAGCTTAACTTTTAGTTTCGGGGGGGAAGGTGGGGCCAACGTCCTGACTTTC. Amino acid sequence: CASSLTFSFGGEGGANVLTF. Supplemented by reference TRBV7-3 and TRBJ2-6, the full variable domain reads GAGVSQTPSNKVTEKGKYVELRCDPISGHTALYWYRQSLGQGPEFLIYFQGTGAADDSGLPNDRFFAVRPEGSVSTLKIQRTERGDSAVYLCASSLTFSFGGEGGANVLTFGAGSRLTVL.

This clonotype was seen at least ten times. V gene TRBV3-1 combines with J gene TRBJ2-7; 14 bases map to TRBD2. Losses at the gene ends were 0 bases for V and 11 bases for J; bases not matched to a gene: 6. The CDR3 is 15 amino acids. Germline assignment: CDR1 LGHDT and CDR2 YNNKEL (reference sequence). The CDR3 loop is CASSQDGTSGRSKYF. DNA for the CDR3: TGTGCCAGCAGCCAAGATGGGACTAGCGGGAGATCGAAGTACTTC.

In its sample, this clonotype was seen many times. The chain couples TRBV15 to TRBJ1-1; 7 nucleotides line up with TRBD1. The junction had 7 bases not matched to a gene; V was cut back by 5 bases and J by 1 base. CDR1 LNHNV and CDR2 YYDKDF come from the germline V gene (reference sequence). This CDR3 is 15 amino acids long. CDR3 sequence: CATSDWTGPNTEAFF. CDR3 in DNA: TGTGCCACCAGCGACTGGACAGGTCCGAACACTGAAGCTTTCTTT.

This clonotype was picked up many times. The genes are TRBV27 and TRBJ2-5; 7 nucleotides match TRBD2. This CDR3 has 16 residues. Germline V lookup: CDR1 MNHEY, CDR2 SMNVEV (reference sequence). The V gene end was trimmed by 5 bases and the J gene end by 5 bases; junction bases not matched to a gene: 14. CDR3 in amino acids: CASSPQTSTLGETQYF. The CDR3 nucleotides read TGTGCCAGCAGTCCCCAGACTAGCACTTTGGGGGAGACCCAGTACTTC.

This clonotype was recorded many times. The chain is built from TRBV4-2 and TRBJ2-7, with D unclear. V lost 0 bases, J lost 6 bases, and 9 bases lay in between. Germline-derived CDR1 and CDR2 are LGHNA and YNFKEQ. CDR3 length equals 13 residues. The CDR3 DNA sequence: TGTGCCAGCAGCCAAGATTTGGTGAGCGAGCAGTACTTC. Encoded protein: CASSQDLVSEQYF.

This clonotype appeared many times. Possible read error: a much larger clone is one base away. The rearrangement links TRBV6-5 to TRBJ1-1; a possible D gene is TRBD1 (5 bases). This CDR3 is built from 11 residues. CDR1 is MNHEY, CDR2 SVGAGI, per germline. The DNA of the CDR3 is TGTGCCAGCGGTTTCGGGACTGAAGCTTCCTTT. It translates to CASGFGTEASF.

This clonotype was observed at least ten times. The V call is TRBV28, the J call TRBJ2-7; 12 nucleotides line up with TRBD2. Germline CDR1 is MDHEN and CDR2 is SYDVKM. The V gene end was trimmed by 1 base and the J gene end by 4 bases; junction bases not matched to a gene: 5. The CDR3 consists of 16 residues. The CDR3 sequence is CASSLYLAGGLYEQYF. CDR3 nucleotide sequence: TGTGCCAGCAGTTTATATCTAGCGGGAGGGTTGTACGAGCAGTACTTC.

The genes are TRBV4-2 and TRBJ2-7; TRBD1 matches 10 bases. Germline CDR1 and CDR2: LGHNA and YNFKEQ. This CDR3 contains 15 residues. The J segment lost 5 bases and the V segment lost 3 bases, leaving 7 bases of the junction unmatched. CDR3 DNA: TGTGCCAGCAGCCAGACGGGACAGGGGAACAACGAGCAGTACTTC. This translates into CASSQTGQGNNEQYF.

In this sample, this clonotype turned up a few times. The chain is built from TRBV18 and TRBJ1-3, with 9 positions matching TRBD1. Germline V lookup: CDR1 KGHSH, CDR2 LQKENI. This CDR3 contains 18 residues. V shed 3 bases and J 0 bases; nucleotides not matched to a gene: 9. CDR3 in amino acids: CASSPLGQGPSSGNTIYF. In DNA, the CDR3 is TGTGCCAGCTCACCCCTCGGACAGGGGCCGAGCTCTGGAAACACCATATATTTT. The complete variable domain, with remaining parts taken from reference TRBV18 and TRBJ1-3, reads NAGVMQNPRHLVRRRGQEARLRCSPMKGHSHVYWYRQLPEEGLKFMVYLQKENIIDESGMPKERFSAEFPKEGPSILRIQQVVRGDSAAYFCASSPLGQGPSSGNTIYFGEGSWLTVV.

This chain joins TRBV6-5 and TRBJ1-1; 9 bases fit TRBD1. The germline CDR1 and CDR2 sequences are MNHEY and SVGAGI. V shed 4 bases and J 5 bases; nucleotides not matched to a gene: 8. The CDR3 runs 15 residues. Written as DNA, the CDR3 is TGTGCCAGCAGTTCAAGGACAGGGGAGAGAACTGAAGCTTTCTTT. Translated, it gives CASSSRTGERTEAFF.

This clonotype was seen repeatedly, ten times or more. The chain uses TRBV29-1 and TRBJ2-7; D may be TRBD1 (6 bases). Germline V gene lookup returns CDR1 SQVTM and CDR2 ANQGSEA. The CDR3 extends over 10 amino acids. V lost 8 bases to trimming and J lost 7 bases, with 12 bases between them. The CDR3 loop reads CSIAGEEQYF. The CDR3 nucleotides are TGCAGCATCGCAGGGGAAGAGCAGTACTTC.

This clonotype was seen at least ten times. The V and J genes are TRBV28 and TRBJ2-7; D ambiguous. The germline V gene encodes CDR1 MDHEN and CDR2 SYDVKM. CDR3 length: 13 amino acids. Trimming removed 5 bases from V and 5 bases from J, with 13 bases in between. CDR3 region: CASSPSRIHEQYF. Here the CDR3 DNA reads TGTGCCAGCAGTCCGAGTCGAATCCACGAGCAGTACTTC.

The chain is built from TRBV6-5 and TRBJ2-3; D gene uncertain. Trimming pared 2 bases from V and 1 base from J, leaving 7 bases between. This CDR3 comprises 14 residues. Germline V lookup: CDR1 MNHEY, CDR2 SVGAGI. Here the CDR3 reads CASSYDHGTDTQYF. For the CDR3, the DNA is TGTGCCAGCAGTTACGACCACGGCACAGATACGCAGTATTTT.

This sequence joins TRBV6-2 or TRBV6-3 and TRBJ2-7; 12 bases map to TRBD2. Unmatched junction bases numbered 12, after V lost 4 bases and J lost 2 bases. The CDR3 extends over 18 amino acids. Germline lookup yields CDR1 MNHEY and CDR2 SVGEGT. The CDR3 here is CASSLTSGRTAFTYEQYF. CDR3 in DNA: TGTGCCAGCAGTTTGACTAGCGGGAGAACCGCCTTTACCTACGAGCAGTACTTC.